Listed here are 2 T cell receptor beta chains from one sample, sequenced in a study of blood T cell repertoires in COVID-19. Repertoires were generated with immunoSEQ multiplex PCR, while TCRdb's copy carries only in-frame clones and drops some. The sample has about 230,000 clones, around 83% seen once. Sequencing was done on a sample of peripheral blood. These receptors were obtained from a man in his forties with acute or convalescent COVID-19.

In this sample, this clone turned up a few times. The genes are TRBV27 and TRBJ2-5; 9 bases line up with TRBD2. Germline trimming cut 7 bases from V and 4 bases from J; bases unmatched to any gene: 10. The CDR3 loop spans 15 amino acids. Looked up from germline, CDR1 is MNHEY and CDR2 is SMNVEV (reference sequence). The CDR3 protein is CASNPLAGGGETQYF. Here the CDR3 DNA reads TGTGCCAGCAATCCCCTTGCGGGGGGGGGAGAGACCCAGTACTTC.

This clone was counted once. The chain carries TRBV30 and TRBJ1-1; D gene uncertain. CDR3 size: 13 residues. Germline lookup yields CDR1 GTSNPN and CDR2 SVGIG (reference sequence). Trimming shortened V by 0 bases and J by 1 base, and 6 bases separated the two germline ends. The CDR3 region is CAWSVRENTEAFF. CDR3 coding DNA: TGTGCCTGGAGTGTACGGGAGAACACTGAAGCTTTCTTT.